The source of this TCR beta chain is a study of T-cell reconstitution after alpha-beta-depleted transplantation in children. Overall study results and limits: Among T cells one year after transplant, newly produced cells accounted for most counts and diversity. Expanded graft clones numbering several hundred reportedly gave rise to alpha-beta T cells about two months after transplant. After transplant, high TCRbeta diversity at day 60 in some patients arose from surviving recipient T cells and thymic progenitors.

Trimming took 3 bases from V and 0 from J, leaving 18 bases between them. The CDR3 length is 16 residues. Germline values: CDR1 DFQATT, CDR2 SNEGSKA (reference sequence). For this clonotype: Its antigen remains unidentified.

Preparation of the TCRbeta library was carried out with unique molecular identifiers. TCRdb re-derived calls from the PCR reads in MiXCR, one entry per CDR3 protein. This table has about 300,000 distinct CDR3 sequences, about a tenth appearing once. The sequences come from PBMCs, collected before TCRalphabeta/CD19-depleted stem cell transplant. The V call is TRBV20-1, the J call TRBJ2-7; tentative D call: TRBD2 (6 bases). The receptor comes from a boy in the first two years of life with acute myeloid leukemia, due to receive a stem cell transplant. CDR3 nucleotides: TGCAGTGCTAGGGGAGAAGCGGGCCCCTCCTCCTACGAGCAGTACTTC. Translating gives CSARGEAGPSSYEQYF.